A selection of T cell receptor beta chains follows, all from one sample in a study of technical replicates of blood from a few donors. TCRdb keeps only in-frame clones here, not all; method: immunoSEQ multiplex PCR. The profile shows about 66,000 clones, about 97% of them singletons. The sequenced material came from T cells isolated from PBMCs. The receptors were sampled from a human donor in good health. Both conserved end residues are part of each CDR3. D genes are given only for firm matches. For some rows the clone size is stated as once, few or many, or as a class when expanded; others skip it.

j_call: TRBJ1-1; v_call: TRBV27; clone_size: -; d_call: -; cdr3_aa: CASRGPSEAFF; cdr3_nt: TGTGCCAGCAGGGGGCCATCTGAAGCTTTCTTT
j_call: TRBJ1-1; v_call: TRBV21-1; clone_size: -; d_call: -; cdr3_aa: CARGAPWVTEAFF; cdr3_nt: TGTGCCAGAGGGGCCCCTTGGGTCACTGAAGCTTTCTTT
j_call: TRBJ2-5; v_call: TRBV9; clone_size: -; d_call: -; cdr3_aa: CASSVDERDQYF; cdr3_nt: TGTGCCAGCAGCGTAGATGAGAGGGACCAGTACTTC
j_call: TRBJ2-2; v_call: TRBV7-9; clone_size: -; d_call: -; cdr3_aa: CASSFPGSGYTGELFF; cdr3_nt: TGTGCCAGCAGCTTTCCCGGGAGCGGGTACACCGGGGAGCTGTTTTTT
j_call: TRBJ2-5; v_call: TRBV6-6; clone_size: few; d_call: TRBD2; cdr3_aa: CASRGLAGYQETQYF; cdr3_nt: TGTGCCAGCAGGGGACTAGCGGGGTATCAAGAGACCCAGTACTTC
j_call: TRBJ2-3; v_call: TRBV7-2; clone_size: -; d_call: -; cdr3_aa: CASSLGVVEHGDTQYF; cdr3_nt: TGTGCCAGCAGCTTAGGGGTAGTGGAGCACGGAGATACGCAGTATTTT
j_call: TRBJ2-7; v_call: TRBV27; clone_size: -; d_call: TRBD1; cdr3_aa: CASSLDRSSYEQYF; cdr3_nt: TGTGCCAGCAGTTTGGACAGGAGCTCCTACGAGCAGTACTTC
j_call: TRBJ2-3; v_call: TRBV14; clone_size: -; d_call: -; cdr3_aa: CASSPRRGNTDTQYF; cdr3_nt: TGTGCCAGCAGCCCTCGAAGGGGGAACACAGATACGCAGTATTTT
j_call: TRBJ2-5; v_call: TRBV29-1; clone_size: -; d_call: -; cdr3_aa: CSVERLVREETQYF; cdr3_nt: TGCAGCGTTGAGCGACTAGTCCGAGAAGAGACCCAGTACTTC
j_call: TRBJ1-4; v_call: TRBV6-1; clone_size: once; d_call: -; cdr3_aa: CASRMGQTNEKLFF; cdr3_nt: TGTGCCAGCAGAATGGGACAAACTAATGAAAAACTGTTTTTT
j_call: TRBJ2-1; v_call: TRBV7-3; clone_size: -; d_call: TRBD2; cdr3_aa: CASSFTGTSGSSYNEQFF; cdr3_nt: TGTGCCAGCAGTTTCACCGGGACTAGCGGGAGCTCCTACAATGAGCAGTTCTTC
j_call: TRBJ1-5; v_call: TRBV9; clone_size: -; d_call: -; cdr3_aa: CASSGQGFNQPQHF; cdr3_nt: TGTGCCAGCAGCGGTCAGGGATTCAATCAGCCCCAGCATTTT
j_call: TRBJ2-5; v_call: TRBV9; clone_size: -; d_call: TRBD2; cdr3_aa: CASSVGLAVTEETQYF; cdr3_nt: TGTGCCAGCAGCGTAGGACTAGCGGTTACTGAAGAGACCCAGTACTTC
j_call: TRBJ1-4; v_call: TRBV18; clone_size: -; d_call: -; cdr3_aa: CASSPGPTLNEKLFF; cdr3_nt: TGTGCCAGCTCACCAGGTCCAACCCTAAATGAAAAACTGTTTTTT
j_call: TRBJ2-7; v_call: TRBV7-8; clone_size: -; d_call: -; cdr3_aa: CASSQTGAYEQYF; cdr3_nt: TGTGCCAGCAGCCAGACAGGAGCTTACGAGCAGTACTTC
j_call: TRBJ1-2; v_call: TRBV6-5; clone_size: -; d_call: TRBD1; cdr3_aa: CASSYSGTAYGYTF; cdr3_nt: TGTGCCAGCAGTTATTCCGGGACAGCTTATGGCTACACCTTC
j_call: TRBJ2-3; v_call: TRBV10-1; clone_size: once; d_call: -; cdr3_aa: CASSDFDREEDTQYF; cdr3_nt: TGCGCCAGCAGTGATTTTGACAGGGAGGAAGATACGCAGTATTTT
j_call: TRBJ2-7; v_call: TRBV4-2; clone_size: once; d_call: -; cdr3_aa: CASSHSGISYEQYF; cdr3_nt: TGTGCCAGCAGCCACTCCGGGATCTCCTACGAGCAGTACTTC
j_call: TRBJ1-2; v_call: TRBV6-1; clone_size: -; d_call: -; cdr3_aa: CASSLNNYGYTF; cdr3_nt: TGTGCCAGCAGTCTTAATAACTATGGCTACACCTTC
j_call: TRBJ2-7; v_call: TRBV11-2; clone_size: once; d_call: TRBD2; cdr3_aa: CASSSWGLAGTRGDSEQYF; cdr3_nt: TGTGCCAGCAGCTCGTGGGGACTAGCGGGAACCCGGGGGGATTCCGAGCAGTACTTC
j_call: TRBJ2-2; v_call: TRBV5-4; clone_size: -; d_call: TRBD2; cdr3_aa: CAIQLPAGGDTGELFF; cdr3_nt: TGTGCTATTCAGCTACCAGCGGGAGGGGACACCGGGGAGCTGTTTTTT
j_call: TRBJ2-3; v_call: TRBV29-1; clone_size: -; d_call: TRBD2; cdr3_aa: CSGVSGRAGDTQYF; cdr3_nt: TGCAGCGGTGTTAGCGGGAGGGCTGGAGATACGCAGTATTTT
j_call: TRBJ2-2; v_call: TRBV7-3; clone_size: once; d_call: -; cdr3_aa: CASSLSAGTGELFF; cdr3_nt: TGTGCCAGCAGCTTATCTGCAGGGACCGGGGAGCTGTTTTTT
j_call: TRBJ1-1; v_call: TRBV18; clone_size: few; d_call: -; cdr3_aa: CASSPVKDRNTEAFF; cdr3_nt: TGTGCCAGCTCACCGGTGAAGGACAGGAACACTGAAGCTTTCTTT
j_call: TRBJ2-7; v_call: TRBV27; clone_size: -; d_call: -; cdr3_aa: CASSSGVSYEQYF; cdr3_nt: TGTGCCAGCAGTTCAGGGGTTTCCTACGAGCAGTACTTC
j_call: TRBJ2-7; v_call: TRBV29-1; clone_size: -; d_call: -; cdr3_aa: CSARESYEQYF; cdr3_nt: TGCAGCGCACGGGAATCCTACGAGCAGTACTTC
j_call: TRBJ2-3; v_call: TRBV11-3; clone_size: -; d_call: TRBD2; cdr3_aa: CASSPGTSGRRDTQYF; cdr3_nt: TGTGCCAGCAGCCCTGGGACTAGCGGGAGGAGAGATACGCAGTATTTT
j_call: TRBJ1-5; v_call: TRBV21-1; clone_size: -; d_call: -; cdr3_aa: CASRQGFGNQPQHF; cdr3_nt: TGTGCCAGCAGACAGGGTTTTGGCAATCAGCCCCAGCATTTT
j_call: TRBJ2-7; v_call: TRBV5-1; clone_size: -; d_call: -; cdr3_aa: CASSLAGASYEQYF; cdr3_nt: TGCGCCAGCAGCTTGGCAGGGGCGTCCTACGAGCAGTACTTC
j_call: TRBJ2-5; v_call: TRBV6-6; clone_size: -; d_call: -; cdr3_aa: CASASGLETQYF; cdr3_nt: TGTGCCAGCGCGTCGGGGTTGGAGACCCAGTACTTC
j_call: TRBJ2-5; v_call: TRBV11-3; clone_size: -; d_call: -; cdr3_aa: CASSFREETQYF; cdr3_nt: TGTGCCAGCAGCTTCAGGGAAGAGACCCAGTACTTC
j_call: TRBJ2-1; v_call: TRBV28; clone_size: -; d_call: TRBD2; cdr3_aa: CASSKAGNYEQFF; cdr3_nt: TGTGCCAGCAGTAAAGCGGGGAATTATGAGCAGTTCTTC
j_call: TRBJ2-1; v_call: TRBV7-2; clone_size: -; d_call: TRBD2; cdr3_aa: CASSQTSGWQYEQFF; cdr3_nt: TGTGCCAGCAGCCAGACTAGCGGGTGGCAGTATGAGCAGTTCTTC
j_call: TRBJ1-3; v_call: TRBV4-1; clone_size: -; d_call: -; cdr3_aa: CASSQGPPGGVEGNTIYF; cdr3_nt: TGCGCCAGCAGCCAAGGACCCCCGGGGGGGGTTGAAGGAAACACCATATATTTT
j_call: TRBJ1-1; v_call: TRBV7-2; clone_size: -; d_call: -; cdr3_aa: CASSLVGQGTEAFF; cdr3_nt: TGTGCCAGCAGCTTAGTTGGGCAGGGGACTGAAGCTTTCTTT
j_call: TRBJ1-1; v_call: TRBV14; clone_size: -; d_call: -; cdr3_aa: CASSQVPGNTEAFF; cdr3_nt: TGTGCCAGCAGCCAAGTTCCGGGGAACACTGAAGCTTTCTTT
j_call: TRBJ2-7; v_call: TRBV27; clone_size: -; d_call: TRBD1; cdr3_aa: CASTRTGDSHEQYF; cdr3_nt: TGTGCCAGCACCCGGACAGGGGATAGCCACGAGCAGTACTTC
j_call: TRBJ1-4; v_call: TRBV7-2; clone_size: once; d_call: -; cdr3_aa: CASTLVGPLQETNEKLFF; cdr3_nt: TGTGCCAGCACCTTAGTGGGGCCCCTACAGGAAACTAATGAAAAACTGTTTTTT
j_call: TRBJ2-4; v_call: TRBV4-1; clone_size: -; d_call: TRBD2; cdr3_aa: CASSRERDEAKNIQYF; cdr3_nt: TGCGCCAGCAGCCGCGAGCGGGATGAGGCCAAAAACATTCAGTACTTC
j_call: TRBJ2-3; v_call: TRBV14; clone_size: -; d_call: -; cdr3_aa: CASSLSYPDTQYF; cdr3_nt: TGTGCCAGCAGCCTTTCCTATCCAGATACGCAGTATTTT
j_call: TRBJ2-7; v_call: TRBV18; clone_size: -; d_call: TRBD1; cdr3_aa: CASSPTGEEQYF; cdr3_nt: TGTGCCAGCTCACCGACAGGGGAAGAGCAGTACTTC